This TCR beta chain appears in the sequencing data of a study of glioma-infiltrating T cells after dendritic cell vaccination (dated by TCRdb to the mid-2010s). As for the study more broadly: The cohort comprised 15 or so glioblastoma patients from Phase I and II dendritic cell vaccination trials, 9 newly diagnosed and 6 with recurrent disease. The vaccine was prepared from monocyte-derived dendritic cells that were cultured for roughly seven days with IL-4 and GM-CSF and then pulsed overnight with autologous tumor lysate. Tumor-infiltrating lymphocyte content was quantified and tumor and blood repertoires were compared in dendritic cell-vaccinated glioblastoma patients by deep sequencing of TCR beta CDR3 regions. Survival after dendritic cell vaccination was correlated with TCR sequencing metrics, such as TIL content and the overlap between tumor and blood repertoires. Autologous tumor lysate-pulsed dendritic cell vaccination was administered to the patients between the early 2000s and the early 2010s. Each patient got three intradermal injections of the dendritic cell vaccine, spaced at biweekly intervals, in the arm below the axilla.

Sequences KGHSH (CDR1) and LQKENI (CDR2) are obtained from the germline V gene. The CDR3 spans 16 residues, from the cysteine through the phenylalanine. Here the CDR3 DNA is all that survives: 48 bases in frame from base 1. At the junction V is shortened by 5 bases and J by 5 bases, with 18 bases in between. To be selected, patients needed enough residual fresh-frozen tumor tissue and more than two years of available survival data. Although molecular status otherwise differed among the glioblastoma patients, no patient had an isocitrate dehydrogenase mutation. PBMC were collected before vaccination, two weeks after the third vaccination, and at tumor progression if tumor progression occurred. The Qiagen DNeasy Blood extraction Kit was used to extract genomic DNA. TCRB CDR3 regions were amplified from about 2 ug genomic DNA, or all available DNA if less, using the immunoSEQ assay. The multiplex PCR employed 60 forward primers targeting TCR V beta segments and 13 reverse primers targeting J beta segments. To estimate the number of reads per starting template, synthetic control templates were added to each sample at limiting dilution. Reads of 87 bp were generated by sequencing on the Illumina HiSeq System. The study's own analysis went as follows. To remove PCR and sequencing errors, closely related sequences were merged with a nearest neighbor algorithm. TCR overlap was measured as the percentage of unique tumor TCR beta sequences also present in the same patient's peripheral blood. The clones in this table, taken by TCRdb from immuneACCESS, are in-frame only. Not every clone is retained; where verified, under half of the shortfall comes from an unresolved V gene, and the cause of the rest is unknown. The DNA was the basis for D and trimming; V, J and clone size are from that table. The sample contains around 72,000 clones, about 76% of them found a single time. Together, the top ten hold around 8% of the sample.

What the work shows at the level of the full study, not this receptor alone: The response model built on TCR overlap across three groups was characterized as speculative, with prospective validation still needed. TCR clonality showed no direct relationship with survival, which suggests that a diverse polyclonal response may matter. Longer time to progression and overall survival after dendritic cell vaccination were predicted by higher estimated pretreatment TIL content. The cohort was small and heterogeneous, with few patients having full blood and tumor sets and even fewer initial-recurrent tumor pairs.

Only one count was recorded for this clone. No cognate antigen has been identified for it. No quality values exist for individual bases; no much larger clone is one base distant. The rearranged chain carries TRBV18 and TRBJ1-4, with the D gene uncertain. The receptor's source is a human donor with glioblastoma. Source: blood, taken before dendritic cell vaccination. The base sequence is TGTGCCAGCTCAAACTTTGAGGGTGGCACCAATGAAAAACTGTTTTTT. This codes for CASSNFEGGTNEKLFF.